This T cell receptor beta chain is from a study of PD-L1 blockade in urothelial cancer. As to time point: pretreatment peripheral blood. The V end lost 4 bases, the J end lost 4 bases, and 11 bases lay between the germline ends. The CDR3 is 14 amino acids. Germline CDR1 and CDR2: SGHRS and YFSETQ. Sequenced by immunoSEQ multiplex PCR; TCRdb stores in-frame clones only, minus some. The data hold around 43,000 clones, with approximately 91% observed a single time. The clonotype comes from a donor at least 40 years old with urothelial cancer. This chain links TRBV5-1 with TRBJ1-4, with TRBD1 as a possible D gene (5 bases). The sequenced sample was PBMCs, obtained around atezolizumab (anti-PD-L1) treatment. CDR3 region: CASSQQGRNEKLFF. The CDR3 nucleotides read TGCGCCAGCAGCCAGCAGGGCCGTAATGAAAAACTGTTTTTT.